The 16 T cell receptor beta chains below all came from one sample that was sequenced in a study of cytomegalovirus exposure and HLA in healthy donors. PCR used 60 Vbeta primers and 13 Jbeta primers. The data were produced by immunoSEQ multiplex PCR, yet TCRdb's version contains in-frame clones alone and is incomplete. Seen here are around 110,000 clones, roughly 70% observed once, and the top ten hold about 1.6%. The source material was PBMCs. The receptor source for this set is a woman aged 18-29 years in good health and CMV-seronegative.

In its sample, this clone was seen once. The chain recombines TRBV2 with TRBJ1-1, with 12 bases fitting TRBD1. The ends lost 6 bases at V and 3 bases at J; junction bases unmatched: 2. Germline CDR1 is SNHLY and CDR2 is FYNNEI. This CDR3 contains 14 residues. The CDR3 loop reads CASRGTGGDTEAFF. In nucleotides, the CDR3 is TGTGCCAGCAGGGGGACAGGGGGCGACACTGAAGCTTTCTTT.

This chain links TRBV29-1 with TRBJ1-1, with 10 bases identical to TRBD1. Germline values: CDR1 SQVTM, CDR2 ANQGSEA. This CDR3 spans 13 amino acids. V lost 6 bases and J lost 4; bases outside the gene matches: 5. CDR3 sequence (DNA): TGCAGCGTAGGGGACAGGGGAATCACTGAAGCTTTCTTT. It is translated as CSVGDRGITEAFF.

This rearrangement joins TRBV19 to TRBJ1-1; D unresolved. CDR3 length equals 12 residues. CDR1 and CDR2 (germline): LNHDA, SQIVND (reference sequence). V was cut by 3 bases and J by 5 bases, with 7 bases left in between. This CDR3 is CASSIGQTEAFF. CDR3 nucleotides: TGTGCCAGTAGTATTGGGCAGACTGAAGCTTTCTTT.

The rearrangement joins TRBV5-6 to TRBJ1-5; perhaps TRBD1 as D (5 bases). CDR1 and CDR2 (germline): SGHDT, YYEEEE. The CDR3 has 13 residues. With 7 bases removed from V and 4 bases from J, the gap between germline ends came to 12 bases. CDR3 loop: CASGSRGNQPQHF. CDR3 in DNA: TGTGCCAGCGGTAGCCGGGGGAATCAGCCCCAGCATTTT.

The rearrangement uses TRBV30 and TRBJ1-1; perhaps TRBD1 as D (6 bases). Germline CDR1 reads GTSNPN; CDR2 reads SVGIG (reference sequence). The CDR3 has 15 residues. Between the trimmed V and J ends, which lost 2 bases and 0 bases, there was a span of 13 bases. Here the CDR3 DNA reads TGTGCCTGGAGTTCGGGCACAGGGATGAACACTGAAGCTTTCTTT. Residues: CAWSSGTGMNTEAFF.

The chain is built from TRBV25-1 and TRBJ2-3, with 10 bases identical to TRBD2. The CDR3 spans 16 residues. With 5 bases clipped from V and 1 base from J, the junction kept 6 bases outside the gene matches. CDR1 is MGHDK and CDR2 is SYGVNS in the germline V gene. CDR3 nucleotides: TGTGCCAGCAGTCGAAGTAGCGGGGGGCGCACAGATACGCAGTATTTT. It codes for CASSRSSGGRTDTQYF.

The chain has TRBV28 and TRBJ2-5; the match to TRBD2 covers 13 bases. There are 15 residues in the CDR3. Germline assignment: CDR1 MDHEN and CDR2 SYDVKM. The J segment lost 6 bases and the V segment lost 3 bases, leaving 4 bases of the junction unmatched. CDR3 DNA sequence: TGTGCCAGCAGTTTGTTGACTAGCGGGGGGAAGACCCAGTACTTC. The encoded protein is CASSLLTSGGKTQYF.

The chain combines TRBV15 with TRBJ1-5, with D possibly TRBD1 on 6 matching bases. Trimming left V 1 base short and J 3 bases short, with 10 bases between. This CDR3 spans 15 amino acids. The germline CDR1 and CDR2 sequences are LNHNV and YYDKDF (reference sequence). In nucleotides, the CDR3 is TGTGCCACCAGCAGAGGGGGACAAGTCAATCAGCCCCAGCATTTT. Protein product: CATSRGGQVNQPQHF. The full variable domain, in which reference TRBV15 and TRBJ1-5 provide the parts outside the CDR3, is DAMVIQNPRYQVTQFGKPVTLSCSQTLNHNVMYWYQQKSSQAPKLLFHYYDKDFNNEADTPDNFQSRRPNTSFCFLDIRSPGLGDTAMYLCATSRGGQVNQPQHFGDGTRLSIL.

The CDR3 coding sequence is TGTGCCAGCAGCGCTCCCGGGACAGGCATCTCATCGTGGGAGCAGTACTTC. Translation: CASSAPGTGISSWEQYF. The chain uses TRBV7-9 and TRBJ2-7; 8 bases agree with TRBD1. This CDR3 contains 17 residues. Germline CDR1 reads SEHNR; CDR2 reads FQNEAQ (reference sequence). V lost 5 bases and J lost 7; bases outside the gene matches: 19.

This sequence joins TRBV25-1 and TRBJ1-4; 8 bases line up with TRBD1. The V gene's germline CDR1 is MGHDK and CDR2 SYGVNS. The CDR3 is made up of 13 amino acids. V gave up 4 bases and J gave up 8 bases; unmatched junction bases: 3. The CDR3 nucleotides are TGTGCCAGCAGTGTCCAGGGGGCGGAAAAACTGTTTTTT. It specifies CASSVQGAEKLFF.

This chain uses TRBV2 with TRBJ2-7, with 10 nucleotides matching TRBD2. J gave up 2 bases and V 6 bases, and 7 bases lay outside the gene matches. The CDR3 length is 15 residues. Germline loops: CDR1 SNHLY, CDR2 FYNNEI. CDR3 residues: CASRASSGGTYEQYF. As DNA, the CDR3 is TGTGCCAGCAGAGCGTCTAGCGGGGGTACCTACGAGCAGTACTTC. The variable domain in full, completed from reference TRBV2 and TRBJ2-7, reads EPEVTQTPSHQVTQMGQEVILRCVPISNHLYFYWYRQILGQKVEFLVSFYNNEISEKSEIFDDQFSVERPDGSNFTLKIRSTKLEDSAMYFCASRASSGGTYEQYFGPGTRLTVT.

V usage is TRBV7-9 and J usage is TRBJ2-7; TRBD1 might be the D (6 bases). The CDR3 totals 16 residues. CDR1 and CDR2 (germline): SEHNR, FQNEAQ (reference sequence). CDR3: CATTSRQGKDGYEQYF. As DNA, the CDR3 is TGTGCAACGACTTCCCGTCAGGGGAAGGATGGCTACGAGCAGTACTTC.

This chain joins TRBV5-6 and TRBJ2-7, with 8 nucleotides matching TRBD1. V lost 5 bases to trimming and J lost 5 bases; unmatched junction nucleotides: 6. Germline V gene data show CDR1 as SGHDT and CDR2 as YYEEEE. The CDR3 contains 13 residues. This chain's CDR3 is CASSPGQADEQYF. CDR3 coding DNA: TGTGCCAGCAGTCCGGGACAGGCGGACGAGCAGTACTTC.

The V call is TRBV5-4, the J call TRBJ2-2, with D uncertain. From germline, CDR1 is SGHNT and CDR2 YYREEE (reference sequence). The CDR3 consists of 14 residues. Between the trimmed V and J ends, which lost 2 bases and 1 base, there was a span of 6 bases. CDR3: CASSFDRNTGELFF. CDR3 sequence (DNA): TGTGCCAGCAGCTTCGATAGGAACACCGGGGAGCTGTTTTTT.

This clone showed up just once. V is TRBV6-5 and J is TRBJ2-1; D is unresolved. The length of the CDR3 is 14 residues. Germline V gene sequence: CDR1 MNHEY, CDR2 SVGAGI. The V end was cut by 7 bases, the J end by 6 bases, with 16 bases between. The CDR3 sequence: CASTSHRNINEQFF. As DNA, the CDR3 is TGTGCCAGCACATCCCACCGAAACATCAATGAGCAGTTCTTC.

J is TRBJ1-2 and V is TRBV28; D is possibly TRBD1 (6 bases). V lost 5 bases to trimming and J lost 2 bases, with 15 bases between them. The CDR3 covers 15 residues. Germline V CDR1 and CDR2: MDHEN, SYDVKM. The CDR3 loop is CASSPTGGANYGYTF. The CDR3 DNA is TGTGCCAGCAGTCCCACGGGGGGGGCAAACTATGGCTACACCTTC.